The present entry profiles one T cell receptor (beta chain) with its context. The record originates from a study of blood T cells in healthy people across ages. The length of the CDR3 is 15 residues. Germline assignment: CDR1 SGHVS and CDR2 FQNEAQ. The ends lost 1 base at V and 8 bases at J; junction bases unmatched: 8. A J-beta primer mix and a sample-barcoded 5' primer were used in a second PCR of roughly 7 to 12 cycles. TCRdb reanalysed the 5' RACE reads using MiXCR and keeps one entry per CDR3 protein. The sample has around 1.1 million distinct CDR3 sequences, roughly two fifths seen once. The chain uses TRBV7-8 and TRBJ2-4, with 7 bases aligning to TRBD1. This TCR derives from a young man in good health. The sample consisted of blood. Here the CDR3 DNA reads TGTGCCAGCAGCTTAGACGGGACAGTGATAGACATTCAGTACTTC. It specifies CASSLDGTVIDIQYF.